Sequencing of this T cell receptor (beta chain) was carried out in a study of blood T cell repertoires in COVID-19. Study details: The United States, Italy and Spain provided the acute and convalescent COVID-19 samples. The cDNA or gDNA used as material had been derived from T cells, B-cell-depleted T cells, or PBMCs.

Generated by immunoSEQ multiplex PCR, the TCRdb table keeps only in-frame clones and is missing some. This repertoire shows over 200,000 clones, roughly 90% found once; its top ten account for approximately 9%. Participants, about 18 to 100 years old, spanned around 26 US areas. The germline V and J ends were trimmed by 2 bases and 9 bases, with 16 bases remaining between them. Germline CDR1 reads LNHDA; CDR2 reads SQIVND (reference sequence). CDR3 length: 15 residues. Sequencing was carried out using PBMCs or T cells enriched from blood (not recorded which). The TCR originated in a man aged 40-55 years who had recovered from COVID-19. The rearrangement links TRBV19 to TRBJ2-2; D is possibly TRBD2 (7 bases). This CDR3 is CASSIPSRGARELFF. The CDR3 DNA reads as TGTGCCAGTAGTATACCCAGCCGGGGGGCGAGGGAGCTGTTTTTT.